This T cell receptor (beta chain) came from a study of control samples from healthy donors and cancer patients. The protocol was immunoSEQ multiplex PCR, while the TCRdb copy is restricted to in-frame clones and leaves out a portion. The profile shows 89,000 or so clones, around 87% of them singletons. The CDR3 length is 11 residues. Per the germline V gene, CDR1 is SNHLY and CDR2 is FYNNEI. Trimming took 8 bases from V and 4 from J, leaving 8 bases between them. J is TRBJ1-2 and V is TRBV2; D may be TRBD1 (5 bases). This receptor was taken from a man in his forties or fifties in good health. Sequencing was done on a sample of blood. The CDR3 protein is CASDSLYGYTF. For the CDR3, the DNA is TGTGCCAGCGACAGCCTCTATGGCTACACCTTC.